This T cell receptor (beta chain) was captured in a study of cytomegalovirus exposure and HLA in healthy donors. PCR amplification relied on 60 Vbeta primers (plus 13 Jbeta primers). TCRdb's table, derived via immunoSEQ multiplex PCR, lists solely in-frame clones and lacks some. The top ten hold around 3.9% of the sample, which has over 200,000 clones, 70% to 85% seen once. Points from the study as a whole: In vitro confirmation showed three CMV-associated chains to be CMV antigen specific. A missense variant in DCLRE1C was later tied to TCR beta V- and J-gene trimming. Further analysis, carried out later, found HLA-associated TCR beta chains more clonally expanded than equally common other chains.

In the case of this clone: The antigen is unknown.

Germline-derived CDR1 and CDR2 are SQVTM and ANQGSEA. The J segment lost 4 bases and the V segment lost 6 bases, leaving 14 bases of the junction unmatched. The CDR3 loop spans 15 amino acids. The sequence was obtained from a male donor in good health and CMV-seronegative. The chain couples TRBV29-1 to TRBJ1-1, with 7 bases matching TRBD1. Sequencing was carried out using PBMCs. Here the CDR3 DNA reads TGCAGCGTCCCAGACAGGGAGGTAGGGGGCACTGAAGCTTTCTTT. Translated, it gives CSVPDREVGGTEAFF.